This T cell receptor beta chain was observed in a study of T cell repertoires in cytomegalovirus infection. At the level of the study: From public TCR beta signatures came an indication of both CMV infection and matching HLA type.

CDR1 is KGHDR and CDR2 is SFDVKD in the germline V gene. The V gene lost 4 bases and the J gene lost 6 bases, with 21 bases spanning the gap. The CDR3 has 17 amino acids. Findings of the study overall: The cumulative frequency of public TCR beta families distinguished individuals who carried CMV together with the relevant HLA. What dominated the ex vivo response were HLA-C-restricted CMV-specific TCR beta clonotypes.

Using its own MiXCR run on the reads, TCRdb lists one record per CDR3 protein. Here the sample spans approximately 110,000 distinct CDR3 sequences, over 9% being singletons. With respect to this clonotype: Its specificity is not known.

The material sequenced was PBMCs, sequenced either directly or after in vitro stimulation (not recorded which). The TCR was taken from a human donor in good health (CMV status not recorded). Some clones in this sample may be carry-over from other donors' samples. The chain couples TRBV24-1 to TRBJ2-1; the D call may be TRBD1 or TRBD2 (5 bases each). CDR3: CATSDRQMGDGSNEQFF. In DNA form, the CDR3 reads TGTGCCACCAGTGACCGCCAGATGGGGGATGGAAGCAATGAGCAGTTCTTC.